This record covers a single T cell receptor beta chain. The CDR3 is made up of 15 amino acids. Trimming took 6 bases from V and 4 from J, leaving 18 bases between them. Per the germline V gene, CDR1 is DFQATT and CDR2 is SNEGSKA (reference sequence). This record comes from a study of CDR3 diversity in severe acne. One entry per CDR3 protein, called by TCRdb with MiXCR from the PCR reads. Of some 84,000 distinct CDR3 sequences listed, 45% to 55% are singletons. The rearrangement joins TRBV20-1 to TRBJ2-2; D assignment may be TRBD1 or TRBD2 (5 bases each). Sequences were obtained from blood. The TCR comes from a male donor in good health, serving as a control. The CDR3 sequence is CSAPTDGDGTGELFF. The CDR3, as DNA: TGCAGTGCCCCAACCGACGGGGACGGCACCGGGGAGCTGTTTTTT.